The next 5 T cell receptor beta chains were all read from a single sample in a study of long-term antiretroviral therapy in people with HIV. With survey level as its setting, the immunoSEQ assay was v3.0. This table comes from immunoSEQ multiplex PCR, and its TCRdb copy is limited to in-frame clones, with some not included. Here the sample spans about 16,000 clones, roughly 80% being singletons. The material was unsorted PBMCs, obtained 1.5 years before starting antiretroviral therapy. The receptors here all came from a woman aged 45 to 65 with HIV.

For this clone: One end of the junction does not line up with germline, which may come from a read error. This rearrangement joins TRBV28 to TRBJ2-7; tentative D call: TRBD2 (5 bases). CDR3 length: 12 residues. Germline V gene sequence: CDR1 MDHEN, CDR2 SYDVKM. In DNA form, the CDR3 reads TGTGCCAGCAGTTCCACCGCTAGCCAGCAGATCTTC. The encoded protein is CASSSTASQQIF. Full variable domain (missing parts from reference TRBV28 and TRBJ2-7): DVKVTQSSRYLVKRTGEKVFLECVQDMDHENMFWYRQDPGLGLRLIYFSYDVKMKEKGDIPEGYSVSREKKERFSLILESASTNQTSMYLCASSSTASQQIFGPGTRLTVT.

The V and J genes are TRBV7-9 and TRBJ1-6; D is uncertain. The CDR3 runs to 14 residues. Germline V lookup: CDR1 SEHNR, CDR2 FQNEAQ (reference sequence). V was cut by 2 bases and J by 6 bases, with 8 bases left in between. The CDR3 is CASSLSVPNSPLHF. The CDR3 nucleotides are TGTGCCAGCAGCTTAAGCGTGCCTAATTCACCCCTCCACTTT.

The genes are TRBV30 and TRBJ1-1, with D unclear. The CDR3 consists of 13 residues. The germline V and J ends were trimmed by 7 bases and 3 bases, with 15 bases remaining between them. Germline CDR1 and CDR2: GTSNPN and SVGIG (reference sequence). In DNA, the CDR3 is TGTGCCTTCCACGCTTGGTTAGACACTGAAGCTTTCTTT. It encodes CAFHAWLDTEAFF.

The genes are TRBV5-6 and TRBJ2-2; D unclear. The germline V gene has CDR1 SGHDT and CDR2 YYEEEE. V lost 4 bases to trimming and J lost 5 bases, with 9 bases between them. The CDR3 totals 13 residues. The CDR3 DNA follows: TGTGCCAGCAGCCTCGACCTAACCGGGGAGCTGTTTTTT. It specifies CASSLDLTGELFF.

This clone is medium-sized (0.01 to 0.1%) within its sample. The chain carries TRBV19 and TRBJ1-6; 9 positions agree with TRBD1. Germline loops: CDR1 LNHDA, CDR2 SQIVND (reference sequence). The CDR3 covers 13 residues. The junction had 3 bases not matched to a gene; V was cut back by 6 bases and J by 9 bases. Here the CDR3 DNA reads TGTGCCAGTAGACCGACAGGGGGTTCACCCCTCCACTTT. Amino acid sequence: CASRPTGGSPLHF.